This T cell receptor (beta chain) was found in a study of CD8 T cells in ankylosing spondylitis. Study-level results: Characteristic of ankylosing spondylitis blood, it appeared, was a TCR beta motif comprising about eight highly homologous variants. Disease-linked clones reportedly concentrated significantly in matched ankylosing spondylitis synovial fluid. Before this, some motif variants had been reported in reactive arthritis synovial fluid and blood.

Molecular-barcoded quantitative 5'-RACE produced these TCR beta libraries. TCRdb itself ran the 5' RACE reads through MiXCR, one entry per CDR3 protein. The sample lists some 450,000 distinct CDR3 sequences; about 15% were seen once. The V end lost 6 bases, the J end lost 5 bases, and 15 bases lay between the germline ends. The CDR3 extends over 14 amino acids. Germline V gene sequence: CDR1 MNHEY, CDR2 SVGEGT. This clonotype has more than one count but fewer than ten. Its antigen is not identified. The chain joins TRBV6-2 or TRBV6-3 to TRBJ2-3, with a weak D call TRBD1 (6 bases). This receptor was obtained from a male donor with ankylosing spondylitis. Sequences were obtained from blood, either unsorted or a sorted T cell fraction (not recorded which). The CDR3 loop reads CASRQEGVRDTQYF. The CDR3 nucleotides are TGTGCCAGCAGACAAGAGGGGGTTAGAGATACGCAGTATTTT.